What follows are 10 T cell receptor beta chains derived from one specimen sequenced in a study of T cell changes during pregnancy in multiple sclerosis. Generated by immunoSEQ multiplex PCR, the TCRdb table keeps only in-frame clones and is missing some. The profile shows tens of thousands of clones, approximately 92% of them singletons. Here the sequenced sample was CD8+ T cells from peripheral blood mononuclear cells, taken in the third trimester of pregnancy. The receptors come from a female donor in good health, enrolled as a control in a pregnancy study.

The chain employs TRBV7-9 and TRBJ2-5; 7 bases align to TRBD1. The CDR3 length is 15 residues. Germline assignment: CDR1 SEHNR and CDR2 FQNEAQ (reference sequence). The ends lost 5 bases at V and 5 bases at J; junction bases unmatched: 11. The CDR3 here is CASSTEGARGETQYF. CDR3 nucleotides: TGTGCCAGCAGCACCGAGGGGGCGCGAGGGGAGACCCAGTACTTC.

V gene TRBV30 combines with J gene TRBJ2-4; TRBD2 is a possible D gene (6 bases). The CDR3 runs 15 residues. Germline CDR1 and CDR2: GTSNPN and SVGIG (reference sequence). V was clipped by 5 bases and J by 0 bases, with 14 bases between them. The chain's CDR3 is CAWGEVSLAKNIQYF. The CDR3 coding sequence is TGTGCCTGGGGGGAGGTCTCTTTAGCCAAAAACATTCAGTACTTC.

This chain uses TRBV4-1 with TRBJ2-5; 8 bases are a match to TRBD1. Trimming at V came to 1 base and at J to 1 base, leaving 8 bases not matched to a gene. The CDR3 runs 17 residues. Germline V gene sequence: CDR1 MGHRA, CDR2 YSYEKL. The chain's CDR3 is CASSQGSGTGPQETQYF. In DNA, the CDR3 is TGCGCCAGCAGCCAAGGGTCTGGGACAGGCCCCCAAGAGACCCAGTACTTC.

V and J are TRBV27 and TRBJ1-2; 10 bases agree with TRBD1. Losses at the gene ends were 5 bases for V and 5 bases for J; bases not matched to a gene: 5. The CDR3 has 14 amino acids. Germline values: CDR1 MNHEY, CDR2 SMNVEV (reference sequence). The CDR3 DNA follows: TGTGCCAGCAGTCAGGGACAGGGGACTTATGGCTACACCTTC. This codes for CASSQGQGTYGYTF.

The chain recombines TRBV27 with TRBJ1-2; TRBD1 agrees at 8 bases. The V and J ends lost 3 bases and 6 bases, in that order; junction bases with no gene match: 3. The CDR3 spans 13 residues. From germline, CDR1 is MNHEY and CDR2 SMNVEV (reference sequence). CDR3 loop: CASSFSGGNGYTF. The CDR3 DNA is TGTGCCAGCAGTTTCTCAGGGGGCAATGGCTACACCTTC.

V and J are TRBV5-6 and TRBJ2-5, with D perhaps matching TRBD2 (6 bases). This CDR3 spans 13 amino acids. Germline lookup yields CDR1 SGHDT and CDR2 YYEEEE. Trimming pared 5 bases from V and 9 bases from J, leaving 17 bases between. The DNA for the CDR3 is TGTGCCAGCAGGGAGGGTCCCTCCGGGGCCCAGTACTTC. This gives the protein CASREGPSGAQYF.

The rearrangement links TRBV9 to TRBJ1-4, with 9 bases fitting TRBD1. Germline CDR1 and CDR2: SGDLS and YYNGEE. The CDR3 extends over 13 amino acids. Trimming took 3 bases from V and 6 from J; bases not matched to a gene: 0. The CDR3 region is CASSGDRDEKLFF. The CDR3 nucleotides are TGTGCCAGCAGCGGGGACAGGGATGAAAAACTGTTTTTT.

The chain is built from TRBV7-9 and TRBJ1-4; 8 nucleotides align to TRBD1. Germline CDR1 reads SEHNR; CDR2 reads FQNEAQ (reference sequence). Trimming took 1 base from V and 8 from J; bases not matched to a gene: 12. The CDR3 runs 17 residues. CDR3 coding DNA: TGTGCCAGCAGCTTAGGGCAGGGGGCTATCGTTTGGGAAAAACTGTTTTTT. This gives the protein CASSLGQGAIVWEKLFF.

V is TRBV9 and J is TRBJ2-3; 7 bases line up with TRBD2. With V trimmed by 1 base and J by 3 bases, 5 bases remained unmatched. Germline loops: CDR1 SGDLS, CDR2 YYNGEE. This CDR3 region has 15 residues. The CDR3 nucleotides are TGTGCCAGCAGCGTAAGTACTAGCGAAACAGATACGCAGTATTTT. Its protein is CASSVSTSETDTQYF.

This chain links TRBV7-9 with TRBJ1-1; 7 bases line up with TRBD1. This CDR3 comprises 13 residues. Germline V CDR1 and CDR2: SEHNR, FQNEAQ (reference sequence). The trim removed 2 bases at V and 9 bases at J, leaving 6 bases unmatched. The CDR3 reads CASSLPGQPKAFF. The CDR3 DNA reads as TGTGCCAGCAGCTTACCGGGACAGCCTAAAGCTTTCTTT.